This is a list of T cell receptor beta chains from one sample in a study of blood T cell repertoires in COVID-19. Sequencing used immunoSEQ multiplex PCR; TCRdb keeps in-frame clones, though not all of them. The profile shows 170,000 or so clones, 65% to 90% of them singletons. What was sequenced was peripheral blood. The receptors were gathered from a human donor in a cohort sampled during active COVID-19. Both conserved end residues are part of each CDR3. D genes are given only for firm matches. Part of the rows lack a size; the others show once, few, many or a class for expanded clones.

-	TRBV6-2/TRBV6-3	TRBJ1-1	-	TGTGCCAGCAGTTACAGCGCGAACACTGAAGCTTTCTTT	CASSYSANTEAFF
-	TRBV27	TRBJ1-5	-	TGTGCCAGCAGTTTGGGGGGTCGAGGCAATCAGCCCCAGCATTTT	CASSLGGRGNQPQHF
few	TRBV7-6	TRBJ2-7	TRBD2	TGTGCCAGCAGCTTCCAGCGGGACCACTACGAGCAGTACTTC	CASSFQRDHYEQYF
-	TRBV9	TRBJ2-7	TRBD1	TGTGCCAGCAGCGTAGACAGGGGGACGTTTAACGAGCAGTACTTC	CASSVDRGTFNEQYF
few	TRBV20-1	TRBJ2-7	TRBD1	TGCAGTGCTTACAGGGGCTGGGAGCAGTACTTC	CSAYRGWEQYF
-	TRBV15	TRBJ1-1	TRBD1	TGTGCCACCAGCACTTTAGACAGGGCTGAAGCTTTCTTT	CATSTLDRAEAFF
-	TRBV3-1/TRBV3-2	TRBJ2-7	TRBD1	TGTGCCAGCAGCCAAGCTCGACAGGGACAGCAGTACTTC	CASSQARQGQQYF
-	TRBV7-8	TRBJ1-4	TRBD1	TGTGCCAGCAGCCCACCGGGACAGCTCTTTAATGAAAAACTGTTTTTT	CASSPPGQLFNEKLFF
-	TRBV5-1	TRBJ1-2	TRBD1	TGCGCCAGCAGCCTCCGGACAGACAGGGTGAGCGGCTACACCTTC	CASSLRTDRVSGYTF
-	TRBV9	TRBJ2-3	-	TGTGCCAGCAGCGTAGGCGCGGACACTAGCACAGATACGCAGTATTTT	CASSVGADTSTDTQYF
-	TRBV13	TRBJ2-7	TRBD2	TGTGCCAGCAGCAATAGCGGGAGGGCCAGAACCGAGCAGTACTTC	CASSNSGRARTEQYF
-	TRBV21-1	TRBJ2-7	-	TGTGCCAGGTTTACTAGCGGCGCCTACGAGCAGTACTTC	CARFTSGAYEQYF
once	TRBV18	TRBJ1-5	TRBD1	TGTGCCAGCTCACAAACCGGACAGGGGAGCAATCAGCCCCAGCATTTT	CASSQTGQGSNQPQHF
few	TRBV20-1	TRBJ1-6	TRBD1	TGCAGTGCTAGTAGGAGACAGGGCTATTCACCCCTCCACTTT	CSASRRQGYSPLHF
-	TRBV5-1	TRBJ2-3	-	TGCGCCAGCAGCGGGCTAGCCTGCGATTTT	CASSGLACDF
-	TRBV7-8	TRBJ2-7	-	TGTGCCAGCAGCTTAGGAGATCGGGACTCCTACGAGCAGTACTTC	CASSLGDRDSYEQYF
-	TRBV6-2/TRBV6-3	TRBJ2-7	-	TGTGCCAGCAGTTCGGGGTTAGCGGCCTACGAGCAGTACTTC	CASSSGLAAYEQYF
-	TRBV7-2	TRBJ2-7	-	TGTGCCAGCAGCCTCCTAGGATCTCGCTACGAGCAGTACTTC	CASSLLGSRYEQYF
-	TRBV6-2/TRBV6-3	TRBJ2-3	TRBD2	TGTGCCAGCAGTCCAAAGCGGGGGGCTCGCACAGATACGCAGTATTTT	CASSPKRGARTDTQYF
few	TRBV6-4	TRBJ2-5	TRBD1	TGTGCCAGCAGTTCGGGACAGGGGGCCCAAGAGACCCAGTACTTC	CASSSGQGAQETQYF
-	TRBV3-1/TRBV3-2	TRBJ2-7	TRBD1	TGTGCCAGCAGGGCCTGGGACAGGGGCTACGAGCAGTACTTC	CASRAWDRGYEQYF
-	TRBV28	TRBJ1-6	-	TGTGCCAGCAGTTTAGGGGGGAGCTCCTATAATTCACCCCTCCACTTT	CASSLGGSSYNSPLHF
once	TRBV9	TRBJ1-6	-	TGTGCCAGCAGCGTCGGAGATTCACCCCTCCACTTT	CASSVGDSPLHF
-	TRBV10-3	TRBJ2-7	TRBD2	TGTGCCATCAGTGAAATGGGCGGGGGGGGCGACGAGCAGTACTTC	CAISEMGGGGDEQYF
-	TRBV19	TRBJ1-5	-	TGTGCCAGTAGAACCGGGGAGCAGCCCCAGCATTTT	CASRTGEQPQHF
few	TRBV5-1	TRBJ2-2	TRBD2	TGCGCCAGCAGCGCCGCTAGCGGAAACACCGGGGAGCTGTTTTTT	CASSAASGNTGELFF
-	TRBV9	TRBJ2-1	TRBD2	TGTGCCAGCAGCGTTAGCGGGGGATCCTACAATGAGCAGTTCTTC	CASSVSGGSYNEQFF
-	TRBV3-1/TRBV3-2	TRBJ2-1	TRBD1	TGTGCCAGCAGACGGGACAGTTACAATGAGCAGTTCTTC	CASRRDSYNEQFF
-	TRBV7-6	TRBJ2-2	-	TGTGCCAGCAGCTCGCGGGACGGATCGAACACCGGGGAGCTGTTTTTT	CASSSRDGSNTGELFF
-	TRBV5-1	TRBJ2-7	-	TGCGCCAGCAGCTTGGAATCGGGGGTCTACGAGCAGTACTTC	CASSLESGVYEQYF
-	TRBV19	TRBJ2-3	TRBD2	TGTGCCAGTAGTATATTGGGGACTAGCGGGTTGACTACGCAGTATTTT	CASSILGTSGLTTQYF
-	TRBV10-2	TRBJ2-2	TRBD2	TGCGCCAGCGGGGGGGAGGTTATGGACACCGGGGAGCTGTTTTTT	CASGGEVMDTGELFF
-	TRBV7-2	TRBJ1-6	TRBD1	TGTGCCAGCAGCTTGACAGGGACAGGGAGGGACTCACCCCTCCACTTT	CASSLTGTGRDSPLHF
-	TRBV28	TRBJ2-7	-	TGTGCCAGCAGTCGGTCTCCCTACGAGCAGTACTTC	CASSRSPYEQYF
-	TRBV4-2	TRBJ1-1	-	TGTGCCAGCAGCCAAGATAGCAAAATAGAAGCTTTCTTT	CASSQDSKIEAFF
-	TRBV4-3	TRBJ2-1	-	TGCGCCAGCAGCCGAGAACAGGGTAACAATGAGCAGTTCTTC	CASSREQGNNEQFF
-	TRBV29-1	TRBJ2-7	-	TGCAGCGTTGAGGAGAGCTCCTACGAGCAGTACTTC	CSVEESSYEQYF
once	TRBV12-5	TRBJ2-7	-	TGTGCTAGTGGTTGGCCTAGCAGTAGCTACGAGCAGTACTTC	CASGWPSSSYEQYF
-	TRBV3-1/TRBV3-2	TRBJ1-2	TRBD1	TGTGCCAGCAGCCAAGATGCAGGGGGCAACTATGGCTACACCTTC	CASSQDAGGNYGYTF
-	TRBV7-2	TRBJ1-5	-	TGTGCCAGCAGCTTATTCGGGAATAGCAATCAGCCCCAGCATTTT	CASSLFGNSNQPQHF
-	TRBV5-4	TRBJ1-1	-	TGTGCCAGCAGCCCAGACCCGAGGAGGAACACTGAAGCTTTCTTT	CASSPDPRRNTEAFF
once	TRBV10-2	TRBJ2-3	TRBD1	TGCGCCAGCAGTGACAACGACAGGGGCACAGATACGCAGTATTTT	CASSDNDRGTDTQYF
once	TRBV3-1/TRBV3-2	TRBJ2-7	TRBD2	TGTGCCAGCAGCCTCCGACCGGGGCTAGCGGGTTACGAGCAGTACTTC	CASSLRPGLAGYEQYF
-	TRBV6-5	TRBJ1-5	-	TGTGCCAGCAAAGGGGGAGTACTTTTTCAGCCCCAGCATTTT	CASKGGVLFQPQHF
-	TRBV14	TRBJ2-3	-	TGTGCCAGCAGCCAAGGTGGCGGACGGAGGACAGATACGCAGTATTTT	CASSQGGGRRTDTQYF
few	TRBV18	TRBJ2-1	TRBD2	TGTGCCAGCTCACCACCGGGTGCGGGAGGCTTTTACAATGAGCAGTTCTTC	CASSPPGAGGFYNEQFF
-	TRBV5-1	TRBJ1-2	-	TGCGCCAGCAGCTTGGCCGGGGGAGAGCAGGGCTACACCTTC	CASSLAGGEQGYTF
-	TRBV27	TRBJ1-1	TRBD1	TGTGCCAGCAGTTTGTATCAGGGGGGGAACACTGAAGCTTTCTTT	CASSLYQGGNTEAFF
-	TRBV20-1	TRBJ1-1	-	TGCAGTGCCGACTGGTACACTGAAGCTTTCTTT	CSADWYTEAFF
-	TRBV6-2/TRBV6-3	TRBJ2-7	TRBD2	TGTGCCAGCAGTTATACCCTAGCGGGAGTCTCCTACGAGCAGTACTTC	CASSYTLAGVSYEQYF
-	TRBV11-1	TRBJ2-1	TRBD1	TGTGCCAGCAGCTCTGCCGGGACAGCCTACAATGAGCAGTTCTTC	CASSSAGTAYNEQFF
-	TRBV19	TRBJ2-7	-	TGTGCCAGTAGTAAGTGGAGACAGGAGACCCACGAGCAGTACTTC	CASSKWRQETHEQYF
-	TRBV3-1/TRBV3-2	TRBJ2-7	-	TGTGCCAGCAGCCAATCGAGGACTGTACACTCCTACGAGCAGTACTTC	CASSQSRTVHSYEQYF
-	TRBV27	TRBJ2-7	-	TGTGCCAGCAGTCTTGGGCCGTTCTCTTACGAGCAGTACTTC	CASSLGPFSYEQYF
-	TRBV12-3/TRBV12-4	TRBJ2-3	-	TGTGCCAGCAGTTTCCTCACAGATACGCAGTATTTT	CASSFLTDTQYF